The subject of this entry is one T cell receptor (beta chain). This entry comes from a study of CD8+ T cells in alopecia areata. Germline CDR1 SGHRS, CDR2 YFSETQ. This CDR3 has 14 residues. The ends were cut back, 0 bases at V and 3 bases at J, with 8 bases in the middle. Sequencing relied on a cDNA template that was reverse transcribed from extracted RNA. The assay was immunoSEQ multiplex PCR, and TCRdb's table has in-frame clones only and misses some. The sample records more than 85,000 clones, 61% being singletons. Treatment reported: oral pan-JAK inhibitor, 5-10 mg twice daily. This material consisted of CD8+ T cells sorted from blood, taken at week 4, from a patient treated with tofacitinib. The receptor comes from a human donor with alopecia areata. V usage is TRBV5-1 and J usage is TRBJ2-3; no clear D. The CDR3 region is CASSLGLGTDTQYF. The CDR3 DNA is TGCGCCAGCAGCTTGGGCTTGGGGACAGATACGCAGTATTTT.